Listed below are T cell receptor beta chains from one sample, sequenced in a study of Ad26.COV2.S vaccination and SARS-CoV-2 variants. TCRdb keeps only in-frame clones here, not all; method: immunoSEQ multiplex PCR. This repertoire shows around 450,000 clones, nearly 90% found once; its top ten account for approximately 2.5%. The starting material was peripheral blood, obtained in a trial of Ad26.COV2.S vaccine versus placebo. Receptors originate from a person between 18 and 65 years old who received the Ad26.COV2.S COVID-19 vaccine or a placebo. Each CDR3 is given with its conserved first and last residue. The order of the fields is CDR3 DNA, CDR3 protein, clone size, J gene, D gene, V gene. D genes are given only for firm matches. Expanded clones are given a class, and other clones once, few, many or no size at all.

TGTGCCAGCAGTCTTCCCGCGTGGGGGCGCGGTTACAATGAGCAGTTCTTC	CASSLPAWGRGYNEQFF	NA	TRBJ2-1	NA	TRBV28
TGCGCCAGCAGCACACCGGACAGGCCCTACAATGAGCAGTTCTTC	CASSTPDRPYNEQFF	NA	TRBJ2-1	TRBD1	TRBV5-1
TGTGCCAGCTCACCACGGGGGGAAGATACGCAGTATTTT	CASSPRGEDTQYF	NA	TRBJ2-3	NA	TRBV18
TGTGCCAGCAGTCCCAGACAGGGGGCTTCTTACGAGCAGTACTTC	CASSPRQGASYEQYF	NA	TRBJ2-7	TRBD1	TRBV6-6
TGTGCCAGCAGCGAGGGGCTAGGTGGGGTGAACACCGGGGAGCTGTTTTTT	CASSEGLGGVNTGELFF	NA	TRBJ2-2	NA	TRBV9
TGTGCCAGCAGTCCCCGCCCGCTCATGAACACTGAAGCTTTCTTT	CASSPRPLMNTEAFF	NA	TRBJ1-1	NA	TRBV6-2/TRBV6-3
TGTGCCAGCAGCTTAGGTCGGGGTGGCAGTTTCTCTGGAAACACCATATATTTT	CASSLGRGGSFSGNTIYF	NA	TRBJ1-3	NA	TRBV7-9
TGTGCCAGCACACTGGGGCGAGCGGGGGGCCCCACAGATACGCAGTATTTT	CASTLGRAGGPTDTQYF	NA	TRBJ2-3	TRBD2	TRBV5-4
TGTGCCACCAGTGATTACCCCAATGAGCAGTTCTTC	CATSDYPNEQFF	NA	TRBJ2-1	NA	TRBV24-1
TGTGCCAGCAGTGAACAGGGCAAGCAGTTCTTC	CASSEQGKQFF	NA	TRBJ2-1	NA	TRBV2
TGTGCCAGCAGTTGGGCGGGGTGGGACGAGCAGTACTTC	CASSWAGWDEQYF	once	TRBJ2-7	NA	TRBV27
TGTGCCAGCAGCCCAATGACTAGTTGGGATGAGCAGTTCTTC	CASSPMTSWDEQFF	NA	TRBJ2-1	NA	TRBV9